This T cell receptor (beta chain) was profiled in a study of Tregs in tolerant kidney transplant recipients. Regarding the study as a whole: This study did not directly address biological reproducibility. Findings come from small patient numbers and require larger validation. Some patients' samples used different primers over time, so nucleotide sequences weren't comparable.

Per the germline V gene, CDR1 is MNHEY and CDR2 is SMNVEV (reference sequence). V was clipped by 5 bases and J by 1 base; unmatched bases: 6. This CDR3 has 16 amino acids. Related graft donors supplied nonmyeloablative bone marrow transplants, and mixed chimerism was transient. In regard to this clone: Its antigen remains unidentified.

Some clones are missing from TCRdb's copy, which holds only in-frame ones; the method was immunoSEQ multiplex PCR. The sample lists 20,000 to 25,000 clones, approximately 84% occurring once. The source material was CD8+ T cells from blood (PBMCs), sampled 6 months after the transplant. This TCR was recovered from a human patient who received a combined kidney and bone marrow transplant. Some T cells could come from the graft donor. The J gene is TRBJ2-1, the V gene TRBV27; TRBD2 matches at 9 bases. In nucleotides, the CDR3 is TGTGCCAGCAGTACACAGAGCGGGAGGTCCTACAATGAGCAGTTCTTC. This encodes CASSTQSGRSYNEQFF.